Shown below are 10 T cell receptor beta chains from a single sample sequenced in a study of blood T cell repertoires in COVID-19. Only in-frame clones appear in the TCRdb table, and some are missing; sequencing was by immunoSEQ multiplex PCR. This table has 85,000 to 100,000 clones, 86% appearing once. Specimen: peripheral blood. The receptor set was obtained from a man between 60 and 70 years old with acute or convalescent COVID-19.

The V gene is TRBV4-1, the J gene TRBJ2-7; D perhaps matches TRBD2 (6 bases). CDR3 length: 18 amino acids. The ends were cut back, 1 base at V and 5 bases at J, with 24 bases in the middle. Germline V gene lookup returns CDR1 MGHRA and CDR2 YSYEKL. The CDR3 region is CASSQAGEGIGLGNEQYF. CDR3 in DNA: TGCGCCAGCAGCCAAGCGGGAGAGGGGATCGGGTTAGGGAACGAGCAGTACTTC.

This clone was counted once. The gene calls are TRBV6-1 and TRBJ2-7; 8 bases fit TRBD2. Trimming at V came to 0 bases and at J to 0 bases, leaving 4 bases not matched to a gene. CDR3 length equals 16 residues. CDR1 and CDR2 from the germline V gene are MNHNS and SASEGT. Here the CDR3 DNA reads TGTGCCAGCAGTGAAGCGCTAAGCGGGAGCTCCTACGAGCAGTACTTC. This codes for CASSEALSGSSYEQYF.

The chain carries TRBV5-1 and TRBJ2-3, with D possibly TRBD2 on 5 matching bases. The CDR3 sequence is 14 residues long. V gave up 5 bases and J gave up 2 bases, with 12 bases separating them. CDR1 is SGHRS, CDR2 YFSETQ, per germline. DNA of the CDR3: TGCGCCAGCAGGATTCGACGGGACACAGATACGCAGTATTTT. Amino acids: CASRIRRDTDTQYF.

This clone is a singleton in its sample. The rearrangement uses TRBV27 and TRBJ2-6; a weak D match, TRBD1 (6 bases). Trimming left V 7 bases short and J 3 bases short, with 10 bases between. This CDR3 is 14 amino acids long. Per the germline V gene, CDR1 is MNHEY and CDR2 is SMNVEV (reference sequence). The CDR3 DNA reads as TGTGCCAGCACCAGGGGCGGTGGGGCCAACGTCCTGACTTTC. Translated, it gives CASTRGGGANVLTF.

V and J are TRBV7-9 and TRBJ2-5; D unresolved. The V and J ends lost 2 bases and 0 bases respectively, with 7 bases between them. The CDR3 sequence is 14 residues long. Germline V gives CDR1 SEHNR, CDR2 FQNEAQ (reference sequence). DNA of the CDR3: TGTGCCAGCAGCTTACTATCGTACCAAGAGACCCAGTACTTC. Translating gives CASSLLSYQETQYF. Full variable domain (rest looked up from reference TRBV7-9 and TRBJ2-5): DTGVSQNPRHKITKRGQNVTFRCDPISEHNRLYWYRQTLGQGPEFLTYFQNEAQLEKSRLLSDRFSAERPKGSFSTLEIQRTEQGDSAMYLCASSLLSYQETQYFGPGTRLLVL.

The chain combines TRBV30 with TRBJ2-3; TRBD2 agrees at 7 bases. Per the germline V gene, CDR1 is GTSNPN and CDR2 is SVGIG (reference sequence). Trimming cost V 1 base and J 9 bases; bases outside gene matches: 1. This CDR3 has 11 residues. This CDR3 is CAWSETSTQYF. As DNA, the CDR3 is TGTGCCTGGAGTGAGACTAGCACGCAGTATTTT.

CDR3 sequence reads: CASSIEPQGYYEQYF. DNA of the CDR3: TGTGCCAGTAGTATAGAACCCCAGGGTTACTACGAGCAGTACTTC. The gene calls are TRBV19 and TRBJ2-7; perhaps TRBD1 as D (5 bases). The CDR3 has 15 amino acids. Trimming cost V 0 bases and J 3 bases, with 12 bases left between them. From germline, CDR1 is LNHDA and CDR2 SQIVND (reference sequence).

This clone was detected once. The chain carries TRBV5-1 and TRBJ2-1; 12 positions agree with TRBD2. V trimming: 0 bases; J trimming: 0 bases; junction bases outside the gene matches: 4. From germline, CDR1 is SGHRS and CDR2 YFSETQ. The length of the CDR3 is 18 residues. CDR3 in amino acids: CASSLAVLAGGSYNEQFF. The CDR3 nucleotides are TGCGCCAGCAGCTTGGCCGTACTAGCGGGAGGCTCCTACAATGAGCAGTTCTTC.

V is TRBV4-2 and J is TRBJ1-5; D is ambiguous. CDR1 is LGHNA, CDR2 YNFKEQ, per germline. The CDR3 consists of 16 residues. Deletions cut 0 bases from V and 1 base from J, with 10 bases between. CDR3 DNA sequence: TGTGCCAGCAGCCAAGAGGAGGGAATCAGCAATCAGCCCCAGCATTTT. Amino acid sequence: CASSQEEGISNQPQHF.

This sequence joins TRBV7-9 and TRBJ1-1; no reliable D call. Germline CDR1 reads SEHNR; CDR2 reads FQNEAQ (reference sequence). Trimming removed 3 bases from V and 8 bases from J, with 10 bases in between. The CDR3 has 12 amino acids. CDR3: CASSFLQQEAFF. The CDR3 nucleotides are TGTGCCAGCAGCTTCTTACAGCAAGAAGCTTTCTTT. The full variable domain, with the rest looked up from reference TRBV7-9 and TRBJ1-1, is DTGVSQNPRHKITKRGQNVTFRCDPISEHNRLYWYRQTLGQGPEFLTYFQNEAQLEKSRLLSDRFSAERPKGSFSTLEIQRTEQGDSAMYLCASSFLQQEAFFGQGTRLTVV.